A single sample gave rise to the 24 T cell receptor beta chains below, sequenced in a study of regulatory T cells in long-lasting Graves disease. Time point defined: newly diagnosed GD, antithyroid drugs for less than 3 months. After RNA was extracted from PBMCs, the TCR library was made from it. Libraries of TCR beta came from iRepertoire HTBI primers plus Arm-PCR of CDR3 regions. TCRdb fed the multiplex PCR reads into MiXCR, producing one record per CDR3 protein. The sample comprises 360,000 or so distinct CDR3 sequences, roughly 12% of which are singletons, and about 20% rests with the top ten. The same data also contributed to another study, on T cells in Graves' hyperthyroidism and ophthalmopathy.

The sample consisted of peripheral blood mononuclear cells (PBMCs), taken at new diagnosis, from a patient treated with antithyroid drugs. The receptors shown here come from a woman aged 18-35 years with Graves disease.

At least ten counts were recorded for this clonotype. This chain connects TRBV20-1 to TRBJ2-1; unclear D gene. V was cut by 4 bases and J by 4 bases, with 8 bases left in between. The germline CDR1 and CDR2 sequences are DFQATT and SNEGSKA (reference sequence). This CDR3 contains 12 residues. CDR3 residues: CSAKAQYNEQFF. The CDR3 nucleotides are TGCAGTGCTAAGGCACAGTACAATGAGCAGTTCTTC.

The chain is built from TRBV4-2 and TRBJ2-2; the D is unclear. V gave up 2 bases and J gave up 5 bases, with 12 bases separating them. The germline gives CDR1 LGHNA, CDR2 YNFKEQ. The CDR3 has 15 residues. CDR3 coding DNA: TGTGCCAGCAGCCAAAGGGCGCGACAAACCGGGGAGCTGTTTTTT. Encoded protein: CASSQRARQTGELFF.

This clonotype was counted between two and nine times. The rearrangement links TRBV6-1 to TRBJ2-3; possible D gene TRBD2, 5 bases. With 7 bases removed from V and 0 bases from J, the gap between germline ends came to 11 bases. CDR3 length equals 14 residues. Germline loops: CDR1 MNHNS, CDR2 SASEGT. The CDR3 region is CASTGLVSTDTQYF. In DNA, the CDR3 is TGTGCCAGCACCGGACTTGTCAGCACAGATACGCAGTATTTT.

This clonotype has a count of ten or more. V is TRBV2 and J is TRBJ2-7; D ambiguous. This CDR3 contains 11 residues. Germline V lookup: CDR1 SNHLY, CDR2 FYNNEI. With 9 bases removed from V and 1 base from J, the gap between germline ends came to 7 bases. The CDR3 is CASRKSYEQYF. Here the CDR3 DNA reads TGTGCCAGTAGGAAATCCTACGAGCAGTACTTC. Variable domain in full (rest from reference TRBV2 and TRBJ2-7): EPEVTQTPSHQVTQMGQEVILRCVPISNHLYFYWYRQILGQKVEFLVSFYNNEISEKSEIFDDQFSVERPDGSNFTLKIRSTKLEDSAMYFCASRKSYEQYFGPGTRLTVT.

This clonotype was picked up many times. V is TRBV20-1 and J is TRBJ2-7; 15 bases map to TRBD2. This CDR3 has 14 residues. Germline V gene sequence: CDR1 DFQATT, CDR2 SNEGSKA (reference sequence). Trimming took 3 bases from V and 7 from J; bases not matched to a gene: 4. The DNA of the CDR3 is TGCAGTGCTAGGCGGACTAGCGGGAGGGGAGAGCAGTACTTC. Protein product: CSARRTSGRGEQYF.

This clonotype was counted ten times or more. The J gene is TRBJ1-1, the V gene TRBV15, with a possible D match to TRBD1 (5 bases). This CDR3 spans 12 amino acids. Germline V gene lookup returns CDR1 LNHNV and CDR2 YYDKDF (reference sequence). The V and J ends lost 9 bases and 3 bases respectively, with 11 bases between them. This CDR3 reads CATQLGDTEAFF. The CDR3, as DNA: TGTGCCACACAATTGGGGGACACTGAAGCTTTCTTT. Full variable domain (missing parts from reference TRBV15 and TRBJ1-1): DAMVIQNPRYQVTQFGKPVTLSCSQTLNHNVMYWYQQKSSQAPKLLFHYYDKDFNNEADTPDNFQSRRPNTSFCFLDIRSPGLGDTAMYLCATQLGDTEAFFGQGTRLTVV.

This clonotype has just a few counts. The chain uses TRBV6-2 or TRBV6-3 and TRBJ1-1; D not resolved. Trimming cost V 6 bases and J 3 bases, with 29 bases left between them. This CDR3 contains 19 residues. From germline, CDR1 is MNHEY and CDR2 SVGEGT. CDR3 sequence reads: CASSARYSGVADQDTEAFF. In DNA form, the CDR3 reads TGTGCCAGCAGCGCTAGATATAGTGGAGTGGCAGACCAAGACACTGAAGCTTTCTTT.

The V and J genes are TRBV20-1 and TRBJ1-5; maybe TRBD1 (6 bases). The germline V and J ends were trimmed by 0 bases and 3 bases, with 18 bases remaining between them. The germline V gene encodes CDR1 DFQATT and CDR2 SNEGSKA (reference sequence). The CDR3 contains 17 residues. As DNA, the CDR3 is TGCAGTGCTAGAGATCTCCTAGGGGGACGGGACAATCAGCCCCAGCATTTT. Protein: CSARDLLGGRDNQPQHF.

This clonotype occurred many times. Here the CDR3 reads CASSLRAVSYNEQFF. CDR3 bases: TGTGCCAGCAGCTTAAGAGCGGTCTCCTACAATGAGCAGTTCTTC. The rearrangement joins TRBV7-2 to TRBJ2-1; maybe TRBD2 (5 bases). Germline V CDR1 and CDR2: SGHTA, FQGNSA. There are 15 residues in the CDR3. Deletions cut 2 bases from V and 0 bases from J, with 8 bases between. Complete variable domain (other parts from reference TRBV7-2 and TRBJ2-1): GAGVSQSPSNKVTEKGKDVELRCDPISGHTALYWYRQSLGQGLEFLIYFQGNSAPDKSGLPSDRFSAERTGGSVSTLTIQRTQQEDSAVYLCASSLRAVSYNEQFFGPGTRLTVL.

Ten or more counts support this clonotype. The V call is TRBV12-3 or TRBV12-4, the J call TRBJ1-6; possible D gene TRBD1, 5 bases. CDR3 length: 12 amino acids. Trimming cost V 3 bases and J 10 bases, with 7 bases left between them. Here the CDR3 DNA reads TGTGCCAGCAGTTTTGGGGCCTCACCCCTCCACTTT. This codes for CASSFGASPLHF.

This clonotype was detected ten times or more. V gene TRBV12-3 or TRBV12-4 combines with J gene TRBJ2-4; D remains unclear. V shed 3 bases and J shed 3 bases, with 9 bases lying between them. The CDR3 spans 14 residues. The CDR3 DNA reads as TGTGCCAGCAGTTTTGGCCCGCTCAAAAACATTCAGTACTTC. The encoded protein is CASSFGPLKNIQYF.

There are many counts of this clonotype. The gene calls are TRBV20-1 and TRBJ2-1; D gene ambiguous. The ends were cut back, 1 base at V and 0 bases at J, with 10 bases in the middle. This CDR3 region has 15 residues. Germline values: CDR1 DFQATT, CDR2 SNEGSKA (reference sequence). The CDR3 protein is CSARASAHSYNEQFF. DNA of the CDR3: TGCAGTGCTAGAGCGTCGGCCCACTCCTACAATGAGCAGTTCTTC.

This clonotype was seen at least ten times. This sequence joins TRBV30 and TRBJ2-2, with a tentative D call TRBD1 (5 bases). CDR1 is GTSNPN, CDR2 SVGIG, per germline (reference sequence). The ends were cut back, 3 bases at V and 0 bases at J, with 11 bases in the middle. The CDR3 loop spans 15 amino acids. CDR3 DNA: TGTGCCTGGAGCGTCGGACACTCGAACACCGGGGAGCTGTTTTTT. Protein product: CAWSVGHSNTGELFF.

This clonotype was observed a few times. This rearrangement joins TRBV4-1 to TRBJ2-1; unclear D gene. The CDR3 loop spans 14 amino acids. V was trimmed by 0 bases and J by 7 bases, leaving 10 bases between them. CDR1 and CDR2 (germline): MGHRA, YSYEKL. CDR3 nucleotides: TGCGCCAGCAGCCAAGATATTAGGGTGAATGAGCAGTTCTTC. It yields the protein CASSQDIRVNEQFF.

This clonotype has just a few counts. The chain employs TRBV5-1 and TRBJ2-3; no definite D call. Germline V lookup: CDR1 SGHRS, CDR2 YFSETQ. Between the trimmed V and J ends, which lost 0 bases and 4 bases, there was a span of 12 bases. The CDR3 sequence is 15 residues long. The CDR3 DNA sequence: TGCGCCAGCAGCTTGGGGCTACAGAGCCCAGATACGCAGTATTTT. Its translation: CASSLGLQSPDTQYF. Looking up the rest from reference TRBV5-1 and TRBJ2-3 gives the full variable domain: KAGVTQTPRYLIKTRGQQVTLSCSPISGHRSVSWYQQTPGQGLQFLFEYFSETQRNKGNFPGRFSGRQFSNSRSEMNVSTLELGDSALYLCASSLGLQSPDTQYFGPGTRLTVL.

This clonotype was seen at least ten times. CDR3 residues: CASSYRGAFTDTQYF. Here the CDR3 DNA reads TGTGCCAGCAGTTACAGGGGGGCCTTTACAGATACGCAGTATTTT. V usage is TRBV6-2 or TRBV6-3 and J usage is TRBJ2-3; the D gene could be TRBD1 or TRBD2 (6 bases each). The V end was cut by 2 bases, the J end by 3 bases, with 12 bases between. Looked up from germline, CDR1 is MNHEY and CDR2 is SVGEGT. This CDR3 spans 15 amino acids.

In this sample, this clonotype turned up many times. The rearrangement joins TRBV7-2 to TRBJ2-3, with 7 bases identical to TRBD2. Trimming cost V 1 base and J 6 bases; bases outside gene matches: 4. Germline CDR1 and CDR2: SGHTA and FQGNSA. This CDR3 contains 14 residues. Here the CDR3 reads CASSLGRGMDTQYF. The CDR3, as DNA: TGTGCCAGCAGCTTAGGGCGGGGGATGGATACGCAGTATTTT. The variable domain in full, completed from reference TRBV7-2 and TRBJ2-3, reads GAGVSQSPSNKVTEKGKDVELRCDPISGHTALYWYRQSLGQGLEFLIYFQGNSAPDKSGLPSDRFSAERTGGSVSTLTIQRTQQEDSAVYLCASSLGRGMDTQYFGPGTRLTVL.

This clonotype was detected many times. The rearrangement links TRBV6-1 to TRBJ2-7; D possibly corresponds to TRBD1 (5 bases). Germline loops: CDR1 MNHNS, CDR2 SASEGT. Trimming removed 6 bases at V and 0 bases at J, with 9 bases between. This CDR3 comprises 13 residues. Here the CDR3 reads CASRPGISYEQYV. CDR3 nucleotides: TGTGCCAGCAGACCAGGGATCTCCTACGAGCAGTACGTC.

The chain employs TRBV6-1 and TRBJ2-7; D unclear. The V and J ends lost 5 bases and 3 bases respectively, with 26 bases between them. This CDR3 is built from 18 residues. Germline loops: CDR1 MNHNS, CDR2 SASEGT. CDR3 sequence (DNA): TGTGCCAGCAGTCGACCGCTCCTTGGGCCGTTTAAGATCTACGAGCAGTACGTC. Residues: CASSRPLLGPFKIYEQYV.

This clonotype has at least ten counts. V gene TRBV2 combines with J gene TRBJ2-6, with 7 nucleotides matching TRBD1. This CDR3 spans 17 amino acids. V gave up 7 bases and J gave up 2 bases; unmatched junction bases: 11. From germline, CDR1 is SNHLY and CDR2 FYNNEI. CDR3 amino acids: CASMRSSTGPGANVLTF. The CDR3 DNA sequence: TGTGCCAGCATGAGGAGTTCGACAGGGCCTGGGGCCAACGTCCTGACTTTC.

The chain couples TRBV12-3 or TRBV12-4 to TRBJ1-5, with TRBD1 identical over 9 bases. The CDR3 loop spans 15 amino acids. The trim removed 4 bases at V and 4 bases at J, leaving 5 bases unmatched. In DNA, the CDR3 is TGTGCCAGCAGTTCTCTACAGGGGGCAAATCAGCCCCAGCATTTT. Translation gives CASSSLQGANQPQHF.

This clonotype was counted between two and nine times. A read error may produce the germline difference seen at one junction end. The genes are TRBV29-1 and TRBJ1-1; the D is unclear. The CDR3 length is 15 residues. In germline, CDR1 is SQVTM, CDR2 ANQGSEA. The CDR3 bases are TGCAGCGTTGAAGATGACGTCGTTGAGAGTATTCGTCAAGGGTTT. It codes for CSVEDDVVESIRQGF.

This clonotype was detected many times. The genes are TRBV6-9 and TRBJ1-6; the D is unclear. This CDR3 region has 16 residues. Trimming removed 3 bases from V and 10 bases from J, with 19 bases in between. Per the germline V gene, CDR1 is MNHGY and CDR2 is SVAAGI. DNA of the CDR3: TGTGCCAGCAGTTACACGGTACACAACACGGGGTCACCCCTCCACTTT. The encoded protein is CASSYTVHNTGSPLHF.

This clonotype was recorded at least ten times. The chain carries TRBV12-3 or TRBV12-4 and TRBJ1-5, with D maybe TRBD1 (6 bases). The CDR3 totals 16 residues. The V end was cut by 6 bases, the J end by 0 bases, with 15 bases between. The CDR3 nucleotides read TGTGCCAGCAGCCCCAGACAGGTCCATAGCAATCAGCCCCAGCATTTT. Encoded protein: CASSPRQVHSNQPQHF.